This entry features one TCR beta chain sequence. No cognate antigen has been identified for it. Base qualities are missing; no much larger clone stands one base away. Other DNA sequences in the sample encode the same CDR3. Healthy HIV-negative adults with no recently reported acute infections or vaccinations were included as donors. Every donor was a Caucasian adult residing in Nashville, Tennessee, USA. Magnetic negative selection was used to enrich CD4+ T cells, after which naive cells were positively selected on CD45RA and the negative fraction became the memory subset. Blood was obtained by leukapheresis, after which PBMCs were separated by Ficoll-Histopaque density gradient centrifugation and cryopreserved in liquid nitrogen vapor phase. Purity and quantity of every magnetically sorted T cell population were checked by analytical flow cytometry. Each sorted fraction had its genomic DNA isolated and then quantified by UV absorbance on a Nanodrop 2000c.

Using the deep immunoSEQ assay, TCR CDR3 regions were amplified from genomic DNA by multiplex PCR. For each cell subset, the extracted genomic DNA was distributed evenly across all wells of several immunoSEQ 96-well plates, and each plate served as one replicate. For sorted subsets, 200 to 250 ng of genomic DNA, equivalent to about 30,000 T cell genomes, went into each replicate PCR. Purified libraries were measured with a Qubit 3.0 fluorometer, size-checked on a Bioanalyzer 2100, and measured again with the KAPA Library Quantification kit. Every immunoSEQ 96-well plate was sequenced on a dedicated single-read 150-cycle Illumina NextSeq 550 flow cell. Under the source paper's analysis protocol: Because the immunoSEQ output held only junctional sequences and lacked quality scores, the filtering could not match the filtering applied to full-length reads. Sequences were annotated with PyIR, a Python wrapper for IgBLAST v1.9, using IMGT germline references to assign V/J genes and CDR3. Any read was removed if the V/J assignment was weak (E-value above 1e-6), the CDR3 was missing, or the read contained stop codons, out-of-frame junctions, or ambiguous translated residues. V3J clonotypes were defined as sequences sharing the same inferred V gene, J gene, and CDR3 amino acid sequence. Percentage overlap between repertoires was computed as shared unique clonotypes divided by the size of the smaller repertoire. Richness of each repertoire was evaluated using RTK rarefaction, the Chao1 estimator, and Recon v2.1 estimates of unobserved clonotypes. Generation probabilities were computed with OLGA for all TCRbeta clonotypes obtained by the gDNA method from several donors. TCRdb provides this immuneACCESS table in a form limited to in-frame rearrangements. Some clones are lacking; in checked studies, under half of them reflect an unresolved V gene, and why the rest are absent is not known. V and J calls and clone size follow that table, whereas D and trimming were derived from the DNA. A total of some 2,100,000 clones appear in this sample, around 95% of them only once. Of the sample, approximately 0.13% is held by the ten largest clones.

The sample is drawn from a study of shared clonotypes between healthy human individuals (dated by TCRdb to the early 2020s). Regarding the complete study: The cohort comprised a couple of women and a few men aged 18 to 49 years. For each donor, three plates each were used for CD4 naive and CD4 memory, two plates were used for CD8 naive, and one plate was used for CD8 memory. Blood TCR repertoires of roughly 5 healthy adults were deeply sequenced to estimate repertoire size and the extent of clonotype sharing between individuals. Libraries were prepared and TCR repertoires were sequenced by different laboratories using diverse techniques, in order to increase sequencing depth and limit assay-specific biases. Each donor's leukapheresis produced roughly between about 0.8 and 10 billion PBMCs. General conclusions and limits of the study: Based on pairwise subsampling, the degree of clonotype sharing among donors was expected to be affected by sequencing depth. Sampling was limited to blood, and TCR repertoires in tissue likely differ from TCR repertoires in blood. Larger estimated clonotype richness was generally found for naive subsets than for memory subsets. Sharing across four donors was observed for around 5% of naive CD4, 3.5% of naive CD8, 2% to 2.5% of memory CD4, and roughly 0.4% of memory CD8 clonotypes. Clonotypes shared by all four sorted-subset donors showed higher generation probabilities than non-shared clonotypes. The small number of donors limited the genetic and exposure-history diversity represented. Rarefaction of sorted-subset datasets indicated incomplete sequencing despite the large sequencing depth.

Sequences SGHDT (CDR1) and YYEEEE (CDR2) are obtained from the germline V gene. V drops 0 bases and J drops 2 bases, leaving 6 bases in between. There are 14 amino acids in the CDR3, from cysteine to phenylalanine inclusive. The CDR3 DNA has 42 bases and is translated from base 1. The specimen was naive CD4+ T cells sorted from blood. According to the study, the label for this sample's cell subset or site signals: CD45RA+ positively selected. This TCR was recovered from a young man in good health. The rearranged chain carries TRBV5-6 and TRBJ2-1; there is no confident call for the D gene. The sequenced DNA is TGTGCCAGCAGCTTGGCTCAGCCCTACAATGAGCAGTTCTTC. Its coded protein is CASSLAQPYNEQFF. The full variable domain, completed from the reference TRBV5-6 and TRBJ2-1 proteins outside the CDR3, reads DAGVTQSPTHLIKTRGQQVTLRCSPKSGHDTVSWYQQALGQGPQFIFQYYEEEERQRGNFPDRFSGHQFPNYSSELNVNALLLGDSALYLCASSLAQPYNEQFFGPGTRLTVL.